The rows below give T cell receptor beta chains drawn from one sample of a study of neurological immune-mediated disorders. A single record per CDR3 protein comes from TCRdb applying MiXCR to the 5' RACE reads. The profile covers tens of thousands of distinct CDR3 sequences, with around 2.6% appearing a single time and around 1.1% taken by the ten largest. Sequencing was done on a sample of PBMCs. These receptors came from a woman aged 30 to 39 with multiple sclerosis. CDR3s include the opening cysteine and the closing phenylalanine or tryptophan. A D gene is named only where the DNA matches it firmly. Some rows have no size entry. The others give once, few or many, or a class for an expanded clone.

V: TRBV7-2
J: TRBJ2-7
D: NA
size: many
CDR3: CASSLEGVEQYF
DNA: TGTGCCAGCAGCTTAGAAGGGGTCGAGCAGTACTTC

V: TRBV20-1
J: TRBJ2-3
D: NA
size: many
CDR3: CSARDIGSPDTQYF
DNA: TGCAGTGCTAGAGATATCGGGAGCCCCGATACGCAGTATTTT

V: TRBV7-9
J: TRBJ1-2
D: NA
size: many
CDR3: CASSPSGTSTGYTF
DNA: TGTGCCAGCAGCCCCTCCGGGACATCAACGGGCTACACCTTC

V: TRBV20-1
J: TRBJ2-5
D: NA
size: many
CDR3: CSAPPGGETQYF
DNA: TGCAGTGCTCCCCCAGGGGGGGAGACCCAGTACTTC

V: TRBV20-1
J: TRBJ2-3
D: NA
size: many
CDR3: CSARGLSRVRTDTQYF
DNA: TGCAGTGCTAGGGGTCTCTCGCGGGTCCGGACAGATACGCAGTATTTT

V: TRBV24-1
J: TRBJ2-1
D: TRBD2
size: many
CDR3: CATSELAGGNEQFF
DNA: TGTGCCACCAGTGAACTAGCGGGAGGGAATGAGCAGTTCTTC

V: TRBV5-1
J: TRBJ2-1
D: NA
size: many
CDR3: CASSLSSDSYNEQFF
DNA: TGCGCCAGCAGCTTGAGCAGCGACTCCTACAATGAGCAGTTCTTC

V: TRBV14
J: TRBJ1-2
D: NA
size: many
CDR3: CASSPSGQLVSYTF
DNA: TGTGCCAGCAGCCCTTCTGGGCAGCTTGTGAGCTACACCTTC

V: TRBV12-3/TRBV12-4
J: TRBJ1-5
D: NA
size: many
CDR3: CASSLSVGEGSNQPQHF
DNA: TGTGCCAGCAGCCTTAGTGTCGGGGAGGGGAGCAATCAGCCCCAGCATTTT

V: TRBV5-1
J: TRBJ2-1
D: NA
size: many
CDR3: CASSFSQGGNEQFF
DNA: TGCGCCAGCAGCTTCTCGCAGGGCGGCAATGAGCAGTTCTTC

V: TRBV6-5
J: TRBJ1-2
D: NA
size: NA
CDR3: CASSYSYSDYGYTF
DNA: TGTGCCAGCAGTTACTCGTATTCGGACTATGGCTACACCTTC

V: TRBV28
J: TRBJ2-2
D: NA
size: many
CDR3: CASTSPGTGELFF
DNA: TGTGCCAGCACGTCACCCGGCACCGGGGAGCTGTTTTTT

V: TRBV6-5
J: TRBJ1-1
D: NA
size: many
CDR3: CASRAGRNTEAFF
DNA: TGTGCCAGCAGGGCAGGACGGAACACTGAAGCTTTCTTT

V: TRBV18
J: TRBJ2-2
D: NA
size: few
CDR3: CASSPEQTSTGELFF
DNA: TGTGCCAGCTCACCGGAACAGACTAGCACCGGGGAGCTGTTTTTT

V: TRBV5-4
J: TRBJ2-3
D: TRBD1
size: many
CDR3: CASSFGTGGLDTQYF
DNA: TGTGCCAGCAGCTTCGGGACAGGGGGCTTAGATACGCAGTATTTT

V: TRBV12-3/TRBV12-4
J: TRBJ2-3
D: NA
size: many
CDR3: CASSLLAGTDTQYF
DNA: TGTGCCAGCAGTTTGCTAGCAGGCACAGATACGCAGTATTTT

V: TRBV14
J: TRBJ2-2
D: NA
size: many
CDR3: CASSQDVWTAGELFF
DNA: TGTGCCAGCAGCCAAGATGTTTGGACTGCGGGGGAGCTGTTTTTT

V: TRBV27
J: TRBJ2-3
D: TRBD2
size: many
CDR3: CASSRTSGAGDTQYF
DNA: TGTGCCAGCAGCCGGACTAGCGGAGCGGGAGATACGCAGTATTTT

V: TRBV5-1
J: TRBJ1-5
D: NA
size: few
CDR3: CASSLRNQPQNF
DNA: TGCGCCAGCAGCTTGAGGAATCAGCCCCAGAATTTT

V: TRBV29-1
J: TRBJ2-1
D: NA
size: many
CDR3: CSVAVGISYNEQFF
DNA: TGCAGCGTGGCGGTGGGGATCTCCTACAATGAGCAGTTCTTC

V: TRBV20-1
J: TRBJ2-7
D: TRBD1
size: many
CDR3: CSARDKGQGYEQYF
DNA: TGCAGTGCTAGAGATAAGGGACAGGGCTACGAGCAGTACTTC

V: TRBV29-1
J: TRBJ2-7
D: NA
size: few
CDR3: CSVLTGAYEQYF
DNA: TGCAGCGTGCTAACCGGGGCCTACGAGCAGTACTTC

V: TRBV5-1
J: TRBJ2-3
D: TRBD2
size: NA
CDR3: CASSLAGTSGTDTQYF
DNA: TGCGCCAGCAGCTTGGCCGGGACTAGCGGCACAGATACGCAGTATTTT

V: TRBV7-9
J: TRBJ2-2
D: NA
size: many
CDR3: CASSLAIARTGELFF
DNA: TGTGCCAGCAGCTTAGCGATAGCCCGCACCGGGGAGCTGTTTTTT

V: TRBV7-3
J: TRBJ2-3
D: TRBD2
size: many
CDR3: CASSPSGASGRAQDTQYF
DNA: TGTGCCAGCAGCCCCTCGGGGGCTAGCGGGAGGGCCCAAGATACGCAGTATTTT

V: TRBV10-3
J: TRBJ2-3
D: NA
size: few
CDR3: CAIRTESDTQYF
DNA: TGTGCCATCAGGACGGAGTCGGATACGCAGTATTTT

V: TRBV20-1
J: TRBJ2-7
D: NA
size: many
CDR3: CSANSYEQYF
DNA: TGCAGTGCAAACTCCTACGAGCAGTACTTC

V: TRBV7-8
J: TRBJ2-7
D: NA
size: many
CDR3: CASSPGPAYEQYF
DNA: TGTGCCAGCAGCCCGGGACCGGCCTACGAGCAGTACTTC

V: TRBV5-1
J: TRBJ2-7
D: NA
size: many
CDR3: CASSSGTVSSYEQYF
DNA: TGCGCCAGCAGCTCAGGGACGGTTAGCTCCTACGAGCAGTACTTC

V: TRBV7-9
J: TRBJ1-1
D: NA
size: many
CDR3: CASSLDGTEAFF
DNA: TGTGCCAGCAGCTTAGACGGGACTGAAGCTTTCTTT

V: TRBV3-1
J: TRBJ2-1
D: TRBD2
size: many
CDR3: CASSQAGGFNEQFF
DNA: TGTGCCAGCAGCCAAGCGGGAGGGTTCAATGAGCAGTTCTTC

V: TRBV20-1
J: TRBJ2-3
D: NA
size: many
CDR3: CSATRGSSGTDTQYF
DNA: TGCAGTGCCACGCGCGGCTCTAGTGGTACAGATACGCAGTATTTT

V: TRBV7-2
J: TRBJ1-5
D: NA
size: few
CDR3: CASSFEADKTQNF
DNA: TGTGCCAGCAGCTTCGAGGCAGATAAGACCCAGAATTTT

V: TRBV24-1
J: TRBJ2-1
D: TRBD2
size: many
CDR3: CATSGVKLAGVPEQFF
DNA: TGTGCCACCAGTGGGGTGAAACTAGCGGGAGTCCCTGAGCAGTTCTTC

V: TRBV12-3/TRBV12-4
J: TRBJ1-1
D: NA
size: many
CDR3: CASSPGTHFVSGTEAFF
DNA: TGTGCCAGCAGTCCGGGGACTCATTTTGTTTCGGGCACTGAAGCTTTCTTT

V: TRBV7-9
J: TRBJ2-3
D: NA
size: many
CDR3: CASSFPGGTGTDTQYF
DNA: TGTGCCAGCAGCTTCCCCGGCGGGACGGGCACAGATACGCAGTATTTT

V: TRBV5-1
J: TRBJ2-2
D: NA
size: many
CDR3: CASSLVAQGNGELFF
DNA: TGCGCCAGCAGCTTGGTTGCCCAGGGTAACGGGGAGCTGTTTTTT

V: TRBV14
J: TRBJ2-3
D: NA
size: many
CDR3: CASSQWRGNTDTQYF
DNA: TGTGCCAGCAGCCAGTGGAGGGGAAACACAGATACGCAGTATTTT